This T cell receptor (beta chain) was identified during a study of regulatory T cells in long-lasting Graves disease. For the study at large: Newly diagnosed Graves' patients took antithyroid drugs under 3 months.

Time point denoted: newly diagnosed GD, antithyroid drugs for less than 3 months. The TCR library was made from RNA that had been extracted from PBMCs in TRIzol. Library construction for TCR beta used iRepertoire HTBI primers and Arm-PCR of CDR3 regions. TCRdb re-called the multiplex PCR reads with MiXCR, one entry per CDR3 protein. Of 400,000 to 450,000 distinct CDR3 sequences listed, about a sixth were seen once; the top ten hold approximately 12%. Trimming stripped 3 bases from V and 2 bases from J, with 4 bases between. Germline V CDR1 and CDR2: SGDLS, YYNGEE. CDR3 length: 12 residues. The sample also formed part of further work on T cells in Graves' hyperthyroidism and ophthalmopathy.

This specimen was peripheral blood mononuclear cells (PBMCs), taken at new diagnosis, from a patient treated with antithyroid drugs. The receptor was isolated from a woman aged 25-40 years with Graves disease. The chain combines TRBV9 with TRBJ2-3; D unresolved. The CDR3 DNA reads TGTGCCAGCAGCGGGCCCACAGATACGCAGTATTTT. This codes for CASSGPTDTQYF.